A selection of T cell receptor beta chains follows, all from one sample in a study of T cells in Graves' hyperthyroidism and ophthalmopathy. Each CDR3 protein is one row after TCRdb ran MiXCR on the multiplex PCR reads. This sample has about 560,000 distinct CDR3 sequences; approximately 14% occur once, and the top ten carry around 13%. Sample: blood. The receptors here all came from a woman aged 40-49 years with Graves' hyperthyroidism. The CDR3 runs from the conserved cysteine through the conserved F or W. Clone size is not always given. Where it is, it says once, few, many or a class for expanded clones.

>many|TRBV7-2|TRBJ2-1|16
CASSRTSGATYNEQFF
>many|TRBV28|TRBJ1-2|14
CASSLEGDPDGYTF
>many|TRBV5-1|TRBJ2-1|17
CASSWNPSGSSYNEQFF
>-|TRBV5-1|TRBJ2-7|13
CASSFDGHSEQYF
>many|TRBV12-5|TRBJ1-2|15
CASGLERGRGYGYTF
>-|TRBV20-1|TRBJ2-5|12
CSPKDGTETQYF
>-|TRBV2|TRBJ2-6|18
CASSQVIMRGSGANVLTF
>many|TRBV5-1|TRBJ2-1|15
CASSLELSSYNEQFF
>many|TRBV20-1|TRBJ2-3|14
CSARVATPADTQYF
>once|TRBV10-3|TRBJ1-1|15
CAISESGGTYPGAFF
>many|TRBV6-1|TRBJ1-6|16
CASSPHGRLYNSPLHF
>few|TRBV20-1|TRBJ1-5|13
CSARGANNQPQHF
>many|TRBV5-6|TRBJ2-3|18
CASTWGSRWGGPGDTQYF
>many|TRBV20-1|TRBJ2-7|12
CSTQGGLSEQYF
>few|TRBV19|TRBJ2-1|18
CASSMSGPQRAWGNEQFF
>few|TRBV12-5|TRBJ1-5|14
CASVKGGAGQPQHF
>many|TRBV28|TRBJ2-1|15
CASSDYQRGNNEQFF
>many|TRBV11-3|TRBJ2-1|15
CASSLDSVMYNEQFF
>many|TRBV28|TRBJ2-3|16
CASYRSIRGTTDTQYF
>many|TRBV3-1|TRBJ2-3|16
CASSPTGTRGTDTQYF
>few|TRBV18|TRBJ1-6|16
CASSPGQGANNSPLHF
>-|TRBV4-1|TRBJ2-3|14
CASSPGGFADTQYF
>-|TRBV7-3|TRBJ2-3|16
CASSLTSSWSSDTQYF
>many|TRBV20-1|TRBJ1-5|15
CSARESGGGNQPQHF
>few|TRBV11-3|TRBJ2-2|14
CASNLSDGTGELFF
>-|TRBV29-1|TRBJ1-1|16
CSVDRGAQGRYFEAFF
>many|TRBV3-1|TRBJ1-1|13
CASSQASGQEAFF
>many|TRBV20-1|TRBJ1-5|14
CSAYPGTPSQPQHF
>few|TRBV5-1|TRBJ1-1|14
CASSRPAGNTEAFF
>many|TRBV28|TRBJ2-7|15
CASSSGGDMAYEQYF
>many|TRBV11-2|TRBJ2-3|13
CASSLDRLAAQYF
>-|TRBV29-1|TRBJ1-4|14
CSVEEGSEGEKLFF
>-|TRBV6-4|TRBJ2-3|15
CASSEKTGGADTQYF
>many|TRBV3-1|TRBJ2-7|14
CASSHAGLRMEQYF
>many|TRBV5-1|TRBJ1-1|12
CASSLEDTEAFF
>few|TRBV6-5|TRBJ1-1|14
CASSYQGAGTEAFF
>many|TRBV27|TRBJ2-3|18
CASSLSRGLVGRTDTQYF
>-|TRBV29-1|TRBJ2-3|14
CSVSGTGRGLSQYF
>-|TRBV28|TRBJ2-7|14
CASNPDGGGYEQYF
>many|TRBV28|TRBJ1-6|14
CASSRGQANSPLHF
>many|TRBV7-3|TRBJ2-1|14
CASSFLGVGNEQFF
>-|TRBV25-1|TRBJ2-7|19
CASSDQQGEILAGYYEQYF
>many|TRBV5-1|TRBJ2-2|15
CASSLERGPRVALFF
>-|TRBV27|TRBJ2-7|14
CASSLQFGGYEQYF
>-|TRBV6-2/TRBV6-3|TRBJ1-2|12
CASSFGAGGYTF